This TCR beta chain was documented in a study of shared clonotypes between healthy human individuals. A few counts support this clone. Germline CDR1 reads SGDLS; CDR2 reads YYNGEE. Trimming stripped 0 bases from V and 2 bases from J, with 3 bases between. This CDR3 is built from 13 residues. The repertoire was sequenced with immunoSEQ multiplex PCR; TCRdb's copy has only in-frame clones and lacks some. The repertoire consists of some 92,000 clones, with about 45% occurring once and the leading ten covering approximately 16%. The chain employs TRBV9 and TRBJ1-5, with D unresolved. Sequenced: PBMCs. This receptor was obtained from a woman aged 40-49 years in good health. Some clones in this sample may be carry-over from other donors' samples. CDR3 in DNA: TGTGCCAGCAGCGTAGACGGCAATCAGCCCCAGCATTTT. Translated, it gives CASSVDGNQPQHF.